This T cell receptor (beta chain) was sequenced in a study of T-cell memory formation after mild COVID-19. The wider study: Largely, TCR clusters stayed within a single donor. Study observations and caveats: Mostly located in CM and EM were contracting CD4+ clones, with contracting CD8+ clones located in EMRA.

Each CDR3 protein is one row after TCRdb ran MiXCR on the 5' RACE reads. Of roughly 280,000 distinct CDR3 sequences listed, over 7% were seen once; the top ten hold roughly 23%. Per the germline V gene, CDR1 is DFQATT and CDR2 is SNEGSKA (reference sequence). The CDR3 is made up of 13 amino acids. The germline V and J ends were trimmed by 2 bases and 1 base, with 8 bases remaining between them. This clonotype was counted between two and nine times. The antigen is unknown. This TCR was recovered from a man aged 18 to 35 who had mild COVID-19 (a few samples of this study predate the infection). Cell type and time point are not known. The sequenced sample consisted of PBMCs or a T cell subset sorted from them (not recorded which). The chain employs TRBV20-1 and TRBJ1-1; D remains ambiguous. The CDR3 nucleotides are TGCAGTGCTAGATCTGATGCGAACACTGAAGCTTTCTTT. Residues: CSARSDANTEAFF.